A selection of T cell receptor beta chains follows, all from one sample in a study of STAT5B mutations in CD4+ large granular lymphocyte leukemia. The repertoire was sequenced with immunoSEQ multiplex PCR; TCRdb's copy has only in-frame clones and lacks some. The sample lists some 35,000 clones; around 88% were seen once. What was sequenced was CD4+ T cells from blood buffy coats. These TCRs come from a human donor in good health. Both conserved end residues are part of each CDR3. D genes are given only for firm matches. Clone size appears in some rows only: once, few, many, or a class for an expanded clone.

CDR3 DNA: TGTGCCAGCAGGTACTCCGGGGGAGGTGATCGGAACACTGAAGCTTTCTTT; CDR3 protein: CASRYSGGGDRNTEAFF; J gene: TRBJ1-1; V gene: TRBV2; D gene: -; clone size: -
CDR3 DNA: TGTGCCAGCAGCCGGACAGGTCTAAATCAGCCCCAGCATTTT; CDR3 protein: CASSRTGLNQPQHF; J gene: TRBJ1-5; V gene: TRBV7-2; D gene: TRBD1; clone size: -
CDR3 DNA: TGTGCCAGCAGCTTATCAGGGAAAGACGAGCAGTACTTC; CDR3 protein: CASSLSGKDEQYF; J gene: TRBJ2-7; V gene: TRBV7-3; D gene: -; clone size: -
CDR3 DNA: TGTGCTAGTGGTTTGGGACAGCCCTGGAACACTGAAGCTTTCTTT; CDR3 protein: CASGLGQPWNTEAFF; J gene: TRBJ1-1; V gene: TRBV12-5; D gene: -; clone size: -
CDR3 DNA: TGCGCCAGCAGCTTGGCCGTCAGCGTCCAAGAGACCCAGTACTTC; CDR3 protein: CASSLAVSVQETQYF; J gene: TRBJ2-5; V gene: TRBV5-1; D gene: -; clone size: -
CDR3 DNA: TGTGCCAGCAGCGCTCGCCCCAACACAGATACGCAGTATTTT; CDR3 protein: CASSARPNTDTQYF; J gene: TRBJ2-3; V gene: TRBV7-2; D gene: -; clone size: -
CDR3 DNA: TGTGCCAGTATGGTCAGGAGGAGCAATCAGCCCCAGCATTTT; CDR3 protein: CASMVRRSNQPQHF; J gene: TRBJ1-5; V gene: TRBV19; D gene: -; clone size: -
CDR3 DNA: TGTGCCAGCAGCGCCCAACCGGACGGACCCTACGAGCAGTACTTC; CDR3 protein: CASSAQPDGPYEQYF; J gene: TRBJ2-7; V gene: TRBV9; D gene: -; clone size: -
CDR3 DNA: TGTGCCATCAGTGAGTCGCGTGACAGTCCTTATGGCTACACCTTC; CDR3 protein: CAISESRDSPYGYTF; J gene: TRBJ1-2; V gene: TRBV10-3; D gene: -; clone size: once
CDR3 DNA: TGTGCCAGCAAGCCCACTCTTGGTGGGAGGGGGACCCAGTACTTC; CDR3 protein: CASKPTLGGRGTQYF; J gene: TRBJ2-5; V gene: TRBV5-4; D gene: TRBD2; clone size: -
CDR3 DNA: TGTGCCATCAGGGCTTCTGACAGCAATGAAGCTTTCTTT; CDR3 protein: CAIRASDSNEAFF; J gene: TRBJ1-1; V gene: TRBV10-3; D gene: -; clone size: -
CDR3 DNA: TGTGCCAGCAGTCCTCGGTATCGAAACACCATATATTTT; CDR3 protein: CASSPRYRNTIYF; J gene: TRBJ1-3; V gene: TRBV6-4; D gene: -; clone size: -
CDR3 DNA: TGTGCCAGCAGCCAATCGGGGCGGACGAACACTGAAGCTTTCTTT; CDR3 protein: CASSQSGRTNTEAFF; J gene: TRBJ1-1; V gene: TRBV16; D gene: -; clone size: -
CDR3 DNA: TGTGCCAGCAGCTTGTCCCCCGGACAGCCGCGATACTTC; CDR3 protein: CASSLSPGQPRYF; J gene: TRBJ1-2; V gene: TRBV5-4; D gene: -; clone size: -
CDR3 DNA: TGTGCCAGCTCACCACCACTTACAGGGGTGTATGGCTACACCTTC; CDR3 protein: CASSPPLTGVYGYTF; J gene: TRBJ1-2; V gene: TRBV18; D gene: TRBD1; clone size: -
CDR3 DNA: TGTGCCACCACTGACCATAGGACAGTCGGGGTATATGGCTACACCTTC; CDR3 protein: CATTDHRTVGVYGYTF; J gene: TRBJ1-2; V gene: TRBV6-1; D gene: -; clone size: -
CDR3 DNA: TGTGCCAGCAGCACCCGACAGGCGGCAAATGAAAAACTGTTTTTT; CDR3 protein: CASSTRQAANEKLFF; J gene: TRBJ1-4; V gene: TRBV7-2; D gene: -; clone size: -
CDR3 DNA: TGTGCCAGCATGGGGACAGGGATTGGGGCCAACGTCCTGACTTTC; CDR3 protein: CASMGTGIGANVLTF; J gene: TRBJ2-6; V gene: TRBV2; D gene: TRBD1; clone size: -
CDR3 DNA: TGTGCCAGCAGTTACCCCCGACTAGCGGGAGGGAATGAGCAGTTCTTC; CDR3 protein: CASSYPRLAGGNEQFF; J gene: TRBJ2-1; V gene: TRBV6-5; D gene: TRBD2; clone size: -
CDR3 DNA: TGTGCCAGTAGTAAGGGCGGGGCCGGCGCCGGGGAGCTGTTTTTT; CDR3 protein: CASSKGGAGAGELFF; J gene: TRBJ2-2; V gene: TRBV19; D gene: -; clone size: -
CDR3 DNA: TGTGCCAGCAGCCAGGGGGCAAGCACTGAAGCTTTCTTT; CDR3 protein: CASSQGASTEAFF; J gene: TRBJ1-1; V gene: TRBV6-5; D gene: TRBD1; clone size: -
CDR3 DNA: TGTGCCAGCAGCTTAGGGGGACGGGCCTACGAGCAGTACTTC; CDR3 protein: CASSLGGRAYEQYF; J gene: TRBJ2-7; V gene: TRBV11-2; D gene: -; clone size: -
CDR3 DNA: TGCGCCAGCAGTACCGGGACAGGGGGTGAAAAACTGTTTTTT; CDR3 protein: CASSTGTGGEKLFF; J gene: TRBJ1-4; V gene: TRBV5-1; D gene: TRBD1; clone size: -
CDR3 DNA: TGTGCCAGCTCCTCGCAAGGGGGCGATCAGCCCCAGCATTTT; CDR3 protein: CASSSQGGDQPQHF; J gene: TRBJ1-5; V gene: TRBV2; D gene: TRBD1; clone size: few
CDR3 DNA: TGTGCCAGCAGTTTAAGGTCCCCCGGGACAGATAGCAATCAGCCCCAGCATTTT; CDR3 protein: CASSLRSPGTDSNQPQHF; J gene: TRBJ1-5; V gene: TRBV27; D gene: TRBD1; clone size: -
CDR3 DNA: TGTGCCAGCAGAGCGGGACGGACGTCTGGCGAGCAGTACTTC; CDR3 protein: CASRAGRTSGEQYF; J gene: TRBJ2-7; V gene: TRBV6-5; D gene: TRBD2; clone size: -
CDR3 DNA: TGTGCCAGCAGCAACCACGGGGCTTTTAGCTCCTACAATGAGCAGTTCTTC; CDR3 protein: CASSNHGAFSSYNEQFF; J gene: TRBJ2-1; V gene: TRBV21-1; D gene: -; clone size: -
CDR3 DNA: TGTGCCAGCAGCCCCGCGGTCTGGGCTTTAACCTTC; CDR3 protein: CASSPAVWALTF; J gene: TRBJ1-2; V gene: TRBV11-2; D gene: -; clone size: -
CDR3 DNA: TGCGCCAGCAGCTTGGAACAGGGGGGAAATTCACCCCTCCACTTT; CDR3 protein: CASSLEQGGNSPLHF; J gene: TRBJ1-6; V gene: TRBV5-1; D gene: TRBD1; clone size: -
CDR3 DNA: TGTGCCAGCAGCTCGCGGGACAGCTTGAACACTGAAGCTTTCTTT; CDR3 protein: CASSSRDSLNTEAFF; J gene: TRBJ1-1; V gene: TRBV7-9; D gene: TRBD1; clone size: -
CDR3 DNA: TGTGCCAGCAGCACCAGACAGGGTTCTGGAAACACCATATATTTT; CDR3 protein: CASSTRQGSGNTIYF; J gene: TRBJ1-3; V gene: TRBV11-2; D gene: TRBD1; clone size: -
CDR3 DNA: TGTGCCAGCAGCGTAGCGGGGGCCTTTAATGAAAAACTGTTTTTT; CDR3 protein: CASSVAGAFNEKLFF; J gene: TRBJ1-4; V gene: TRBV9; D gene: -; clone size: -
CDR3 DNA: TGTGCCAGTCGGGACTCACGAACCTACGAGCAGTACTTC; CDR3 protein: CASRDSRTYEQYF; J gene: TRBJ2-7; V gene: TRBV28; D gene: -; clone size: -
CDR3 DNA: TGTGCTAGTGGTTTGGGGTGGGGGAGCAATCAGCCCCAGCATTTT; CDR3 protein: CASGLGWGSNQPQHF; J gene: TRBJ1-5; V gene: TRBV12-5; D gene: -; clone size: once
CDR3 DNA: TGTGCCAGCTCACCCTTTGACACAGGAGGAGAGACCCAGTACTTC; CDR3 protein: CASSPFDTGGETQYF; J gene: TRBJ2-5; V gene: TRBV18; D gene: -; clone size: -
CDR3 DNA: TGTGCCAGCAGCTCTCCTCTAAATGAGCAGTTCTTC; CDR3 protein: CASSSPLNEQFF; J gene: TRBJ2-1; V gene: TRBV11-3; D gene: -; clone size: -
CDR3 DNA: TGTGCCTGGAGTGCCTACACTGAAGCTTTCTTT; CDR3 protein: CAWSAYTEAFF; J gene: TRBJ1-1; V gene: TRBV30; D gene: -; clone size: -
CDR3 DNA: TGTGCCAGTAGAACGACAGGGGGCTCCTACGAGCAGTACTTC; CDR3 protein: CASRTTGGSYEQYF; J gene: TRBJ2-7; V gene: TRBV19; D gene: TRBD1; clone size: -
CDR3 DNA: TGTGCCATCAGTGAACTGGACAGGGACAATGAGCAGTTCTTC; CDR3 protein: CAISELDRDNEQFF; J gene: TRBJ2-1; V gene: TRBV10-3; D gene: TRBD1; clone size: -
CDR3 DNA: TGTGCCAGCAGCCAAACAGGGCAAAGGATCTCCGGGGAGCTGTTTTTT; CDR3 protein: CASSQTGQRISGELFF; J gene: TRBJ2-2; V gene: TRBV5-8; D gene: -; clone size: -
CDR3 DNA: TGTGCCATCAGTGAGTCAAGGGCCCAGTACTTC; CDR3 protein: CAISESRAQYF; J gene: TRBJ2-5; V gene: TRBV10-3; D gene: -; clone size: -
CDR3 DNA: TGTGCCAGCAGCTCCCAGCGGGGCTCCTACAATGAGCAGTTCTTC; CDR3 protein: CASSSQRGSYNEQFF; J gene: TRBJ2-1; V gene: TRBV7-2; D gene: TRBD2; clone size: -
CDR3 DNA: TGTGCCAGCAGCCGAGGACAGGGAGGATCACCCCTCCACTTT; CDR3 protein: CASSRGQGGSPLHF; J gene: TRBJ1-6; V gene: TRBV27; D gene: TRBD1; clone size: few
CDR3 DNA: TGTGCCAGCACCAAGCGAGACACCGCTAATGAAAAACTGTTTTTT; CDR3 protein: CASTKRDTANEKLFF; J gene: TRBJ1-4; V gene: TRBV7-8; D gene: -; clone size: -
CDR3 DNA: TGCGCCAGCAGCCCGGACAGGACCAATCAGCCCCAGCATTTT; CDR3 protein: CASSPDRTNQPQHF; J gene: TRBJ1-5; V gene: TRBV5-1; D gene: TRBD1; clone size: -